These T cell receptor beta chains were read from a single sample in a study of OX40 agonist ivuxolimab in advanced cancers. Produced via immunoSEQ multiplex PCR; TCRdb's table is partial and in-frame only. Of about 60,000 clones in the sample, roughly nine tenths were seen once. The material sequenced was CD4+ or CD8+ T cells sorted from blood, taken in a trial of the OX40 agonist ivuxolimab. Source of these receptors: an adult with an advanced solid tumor such as melanoma, head and neck, liver or kidney cancer. The conserved cysteine and the conserved F or W are not part of the CDR3 here. Each record gives: V gene, CDR3 protein.

TRBV5-8	ASSFRGFANEKLF
TRBV2	ASTPTSGTQNTQY
TRBV9	ASSAETGLGEKLF
TRBV27	ASSLLNYQRNEQF
TRBV6-5	ASSYSSAYEQY
TRBV11-3	ASSHRGPKETQY
TRBV4-2	ASSQELNTRLYT
TRBV28	ASGYVGVDEQY
TRBV5-4	ASSQEFRGNTEAF
TRBV2	ASTQKLRGTWDSPLH
TRBV19	ASSIARGHGGEQY
TRBV19	ASSIEAGNQPQH
TRBV19	ASSISAGAETTEQY
TRBV5-6	ASHKQETQY
TRBV4-1	ASSLFRDRDLSGANVLT
TRBV19	ASSPAGYPRTDTQY
TRBV28	ASSSSYIAGQSNEKLF
TRBV19	ASMPQTSNQPQH
TRBV27	ASRGRAEAF
TRBV18	ASSPRTEVYNEQF
TRBV5-1	ASSLEGQGRDEQY
TRBV2	ASSESGRVAF
TRBV4-1	ASSQETGTVINIQY
TRBV6-5	ASSTNTGELF
TRBV9	ASSVGIVNTDTQY
TRBV30	AWRIPGAADTQY
TRBV5-1	ASSRGPQATNEKLF
TRBV28	ASSLMGVSTEAF
TRBV28	ASETGATYEQY
TRBV14	ASSQRMGREAF
TRBV5-1	ASSLGGQNTGELF
TRBV5-6	ASSEITQGLQDTQY
TRBV5-5	ASSLGPVSTDTQY
TRBV5-1	ASTSNAGTASYGQY
TRBV10-3	AISDFGTGDGYT
TRBV5-1	ASRQESDEQF
TRBV7-9	ASSSPGLVPLEQY
TRBV19	ASSPRQRGAAGVGTQY
TRBV6-1	ASSVVGYQPQH
TRBV5-1	ASSLVSDRKPRGLF
TRBV19	ASSPLRRREEKLF
TRBV10-3	AISADPSNQPQH
TRBV11-2	ASSPLAGVHEQY
TRBV30	AWSPDRVAETQY
TRBV6-5	ASSYGGNAEAF
TRBV27	ASSTSGRELF
TRBV7-2	ASSLLGPNNSPLH
TRBV29-1	SVYTGLLFYT
TRBV7-2	ASSLGGTSGFRTQY